One and the same sample provided the 21 T cell receptor beta chains below, sequenced in a study of T cells in Graves' hyperthyroidism and ophthalmopathy. Amplified regions were TCR beta CDR3 sequences from RNA transcripts. When the TCR CDR3 underwent first-round RT-PCR, the HTBI primer set was used. TCRdb passed the multiplex PCR reads through MiXCR, listing each CDR3 protein once. The sample shows hundreds of thousands of distinct CDR3 sequences, around 38% of them seen only once. The sample consisted of blood. The source of these receptors is a young man with Graves' hyperthyroidism.

This chain uses TRBV7-2 with TRBJ2-7; no clear D. Germline V gene data show CDR1 as SGHTA and CDR2 as FQGNSA. The V end was cut by 4 bases, the J end by 3 bases, with 13 bases between. The CDR3 totals 14 residues. The CDR3 DNA sequence: TGTGCCAGCAGCTCAGTGGGGTCCTTCTACGAGCAGTACTTC. Amino acids: CASSSVGSFYEQYF.

This clonotype was seen more than once but under ten times. CDR3 loop: CASSSPASWDTEAFF. The CDR3, as DNA: TGTGCCAGCAGCTCCCCCGCCAGCTGGGACACTGAAGCTTTCTTT. The chain carries TRBV7-9 and TRBJ1-1, with D hard to call. Per germline, CDR1 SEHNR and CDR2 FQNEAQ (reference sequence). This CDR3 region has 15 residues. Trimming pared 4 bases from V and 3 bases from J, leaving 15 bases between.

The chain is built from TRBV12-3 or TRBV12-4 and TRBJ2-7; 10 bases fit TRBD1. J was trimmed by 3 bases and V by 4 bases; bases with no gene match: 9. The CDR3 length is 16 residues. CDR3: CASSSAGTGDFYEQYF. The CDR3, as DNA: TGTGCCAGCAGTTCCGCCGGGACAGGGGACTTCTACGAGCAGTACTTC.

This clonotype was seen a single time. This may stem from a read error, because a much larger clone lies one nucleotide away. The chain combines TRBV15 with TRBJ2-2, with D possibly matching TRBD2 (7 bases). This CDR3 has 14 residues. Germline CDR1 is LNHNV and CDR2 is YYDKDF (reference sequence). The CDR3 reads CATSRDAGASEPFF. The CDR3 DNA sequence: TGTGCCACCAGCAGAGATGCGGGGGCGAGTGAGCCGTTTTTT. Using reference TRBV15 and TRBJ2-2 for the parts outside the CDR3, the full variable domain is DAMVIQNPRYQVTQFGKPVTLSCSQTLNHNVMYWYQQKSSQAPKLLFHYYDKDFNNEADTPDNFQSRRPNTSFCFLDIRSPGLGDTAMYLCATSRDAGASEPFFGEGSRLTVL.

This clonotype was observed many times. This sequence joins TRBV2 and TRBJ1-5, with TRBD1 matching 8 bases. J was trimmed by 7 bases and V by 5 bases; bases with no gene match: 10. Germline-derived CDR1 and CDR2 are SNHLY and FYNNEI. The CDR3 length is 15 residues. Here the CDR3 reads CASSPDRVKGQPQHF. The CDR3 DNA sequence: TGTGCCAGCAGTCCGGACAGGGTAAAAGGCCAGCCCCAGCATTTT.

This clonotype occurred a few times. The V gene is TRBV11-2, the J gene TRBJ2-7; tentatively, D is TRBD2 (5 bases). This CDR3 has 14 amino acids. Germline CDR1 is SGHAT and CDR2 is FQNNGV. Trimming pared 5 bases from V and 5 bases from J, leaving 16 bases between. CDR3 residues: CASSPFTLEHEQYF. CDR3 DNA: TGTGCCAGCAGCCCCTTTACACTAGAACACGAGCAGTACTTC. The full variable domain, its missing parts supplied by reference TRBV11-2 and TRBJ2-7, is EAGVAQSPRYKIIEKRQSVAFWCNPISGHATLYWYQQILGQGPKLLIQFQNNGVVDDSQLPKDRFSAERLKGVDSTLKIQPAKLEDSAVYLCASSPFTLEHEQYFGPGTRLTVT.

V is TRBV12-3 or TRBV12-4 and J is TRBJ1-1; D remains unclear. The ends were cut back, 3 bases at V and 5 bases at J, with 16 bases in the middle. This CDR3 has 15 residues. CDR3 residues: CASSFGAGLGTEAFF. The DNA for the CDR3 is TGTGCCAGCAGTTTTGGTGCGGGGTTAGGGACTGAAGCTTTCTTT.

This clonotype has only a few counts. The V and J genes are TRBV7-9 and TRBJ2-5, with D perhaps TRBD2 (6 bases). The germline CDR1 and CDR2 sequences are SEHNR and FQNEAQ (reference sequence). The V and J ends lost 5 bases and 5 bases respectively, with 21 bases between them. The CDR3 totals 16 residues. Here the CDR3 reads CASSQTELGLPETQYF. The DNA for the CDR3 is TGTGCCAGCAGCCAAACCGAACTGGGACTCCCGGAGACCCAGTACTTC.

This clonotype appeared many times. The V gene is TRBV9, the J gene TRBJ2-5, with D perhaps being TRBD1 or TRBD2 (6 bases each). In germline, CDR1 is SGDLS, CDR2 YYNGEE. With 0 bases removed from V and 5 bases from J, the gap between germline ends came to 8 bases. The CDR3 is made up of 13 amino acids. The CDR3 reads CASSVEGGETQYF. The DNA of the CDR3 is TGTGCCAGCAGCGTAGAAGGGGGGGAGACCCAGTACTTC. Combining the CDR3 with reference TRBV9 and TRBJ2-5 gives the whole variable domain DSGVTQTPKHLITATGQRVTLRCSPRSGDLSVYWYQQSLDQGLQFLIQYYNGEERAKGNILERFSAQQFPDLHSELNLSSLELGDSALYFCASSVEGGETQYFGPGTRLLVL.

Ten or more counts support this clonotype. V and J are TRBV25-1 and TRBJ2-2, with TRBD1 as a possible D gene (5 bases). This CDR3 has 15 residues. Germline loops: CDR1 MGHDK, CDR2 SYGVNS. V was cut by 5 bases and J by 1 base, with 11 bases left in between. The CDR3: CASSPSQGNTGELFF. As DNA, the CDR3 is TGTGCCAGCAGTCCCTCCCAGGGGAACACCGGGGAGCTGTTTTTT.

This clonotype has a count of ten or more. This chain connects TRBV10-3 to TRBJ1-1, with D perhaps TRBD1 (5 bases). The CDR3 loop spans 16 amino acids. Germline V gene lookup returns CDR1 ENHRY and CDR2 SYGVKD. The V and J ends lost 1 base and 0 bases respectively, with 12 bases between them. CDR3: CAISEYKTDMNTEAFF. CDR3 bases: TGTGCCATCAGTGAGTACAAGACAGATATGAACACTGAAGCTTTCTTT.

J is TRBJ2-5 and V is TRBV9; D may be TRBD2 (6 bases). The V end was cut by 3 bases, the J end by 4 bases, with 19 bases between. This CDR3 has 16 residues. Germline V CDR1 and CDR2: SGDLS, YYNGEE. In DNA, the CDR3 is TGTGCCAGCAGCGCCCCTCAGGGACTGGAAACAGAGACCCAGTACTTC. This sequence encodes CASSAPQGLETETQYF.

This CDR3 reads CASSSDGGHQPQHF. The CDR3 region has the DNA TGTGCCAGCAGTTCGGACGGGGGACATCAGCCCCAGCATTTT. The chain links TRBV12-3 or TRBV12-4 to TRBJ1-5, with D possibly being TRBD1 (5 bases). CDR3 length equals 14 residues. V was pared by 4 bases and J by 5 bases, with 12 bases between.

The table lists this clonotype with a few counts. The rearrangement joins TRBV5-8 to TRBJ2-7; D tentatively fits TRBD1 or TRBD2 (5 bases each). Trimming cost V 4 bases and J 2 bases, with 13 bases left between them. CDR3 size: 14 residues. CDR1 and CDR2 (germline): SGHTS, YDEGEE. CDR3 protein: CASSPRDQTYEQYF. The CDR3 nucleotides read TGTGCCAGCAGCCCTCGGGACCAAACCTACGAGCAGTACTTC.

This clonotype was seen at least ten times. The chain combines TRBV19 with TRBJ1-5; D is undetermined. The germline V and J ends were trimmed by 3 bases and 6 bases, with 9 bases remaining between them. The CDR3 totals 13 residues. Germline CDR1 and CDR2: LNHDA and SQIVND (reference sequence). CDR3: CASSIGIGQPQHF. The CDR3 coding sequence is TGTGCCAGTAGTATCGGCATCGGTCAGCCCCAGCATTTT.

A remark on this clonotype: The junction departs from the called germline gene at one end, perhaps through a read error. The chain uses TRBV11-2 and TRBJ2-5; possible D gene TRBD2, 6 bases. The CDR3 extends over 15 amino acids. Germline CDR1 SGHAT, CDR2 FQNNGV. The CDR3 nucleotides are TGTGCCAGCAGCCTCACCGGGACTCTACAAGAGGCCCAGTACTTC. Translated: CASSLTGTLQEAQYF.

The chain carries TRBV7-9 and TRBJ1-6; D might be TRBD1 (5 bases). The CDR3 loop spans 14 amino acids. Germline V CDR1 and CDR2: SEHNR, FQNEAQ (reference sequence). The V end was cut by 7 bases, the J end by 8 bases, with 15 bases between. CDR3 sequence (DNA): TGTGCCAGCACGGTGGGGGGTTCGGATTCACCCCTCCACTTT. Amino acids: CASTVGGSDSPLHF.

This clonotype was picked up a small number of times. The rearrangement uses TRBV7-3 and TRBJ2-7; 7 bases agree with TRBD2. The CDR3 totals 14 residues. In germline, CDR1 is SGHTA, CDR2 FQGTGA. After removal of 7 bases from V and 4 bases from J, the junction contained 10 bases not matched to a gene. CDR3 nucleotide sequence: TGTGCCAGCATCCATAGCGGGCAGCTTTACGAGCAGTACTTC. It encodes CASIHSGQLYEQYF.

This clonotype was seen only a few times. The J gene is TRBJ2-7, the V gene TRBV7-9; D gene unclear. Germline loops: CDR1 SEHNR, CDR2 FQNEAQ (reference sequence). V lost 3 bases and J lost 0, with 15 bases in between. CDR3 length: 16 amino acids. Here the CDR3 reads CASSFSTDLSSYEQYF. The CDR3 DNA follows: TGTGCCAGCAGCTTTTCTACGGACCTCAGCTCCTACGAGCAGTACTTC.

This clonotype was detected a few times. The rearrangement links TRBV7-3 to TRBJ2-7; 14 nucleotides align to TRBD2. Germline V lookup: CDR1 SGHTA, CDR2 FQGTGA. This CDR3 is 19 amino acids long. After removal of 5 bases from V and 3 bases from J, the junction contained 15 bases not matched to a gene. CDR3 nucleotide sequence: TGTGCCAGCAGCCGAGGTTCCGGGACTAGCGGGAGTTGGAGCTACGAGCAGTACTTC. Translating gives CASSRGSGTSGSWSYEQYF.

This clonotype was recorded at least ten times. The rearrangement links TRBV7-8 to TRBJ1-6; no clear D gene. The germline gives CDR1 SGHVS, CDR2 FQNEAQ. CDR3 length equals 14 residues. Trimming cost V 5 bases and J 10 bases, with 15 bases left between them. The CDR3 is CASSQREIYSPLHF. The CDR3 DNA sequence: TGTGCCAGCAGCCAGAGGGAAATTTACTCACCCCTCCACTTT.